This note documents a single T cell receptor (beta chain) sequence. The antigen is not known. CDR1 SGHAT and CDR2 FQNNGV come from the germline V gene. The CDR3 contains 13 residues. V was pared by 5 bases and J by 3 bases, with 8 bases between. The data belong to a study of T cell responses to AZD1222 COVID-19 vaccine. Assay used: immunoSEQ multiplex PCR; TCRdb lists only in-frame clones, some missing. The sample lists about 79,000 clones, 80% occurring once. Findings and caveats of the study: Spike-specific TCR breadth and depth both grew after two AZD1222 doses. The number of AZD1222 recipients seropositive at baseline was only five to seven.

This TCR derives from an adult in good health. This specimen was peripheral blood, taken on day 0 of AZD1222 vaccination. The chain recombines TRBV11-2 with TRBJ2-1; D remains unclear. In DNA, the CDR3 is TGTGCCAGCAGCCCGGGCCACTACAATGAGCAGTTCTTC. This translates into CASSPGHYNEQFF.